This T cell receptor (beta chain) was documented in a study of shared clonotypes between healthy human individuals. Germline values: CDR1 SGHNT, CDR2 YENEEA. The V end was cut by 1 base, the J end by 0 bases, with 19 bases between. The CDR3 totals 19 residues. Measured with immunoSEQ multiplex PCR; TCRdb has only the in-frame clones, and not every one. The sample consists of 450,000 to 550,000 clones, 79% of them appearing once. This TCR was sampled from a woman in her thirties or forties in good health. Some clones in this sample may be carry-over from other donors' samples. Material for sequencing was PBMCs. This chain joins TRBV11-3 and TRBJ2-1; D is possibly TRBD1 or TRBD2 (5 bases each). CDR3 sequence: CASSLGRKLVGGSYNEQFF. CDR3 in DNA: TGTGCCAGCAGCTTAGGAAGGAAACTGGTTGGGGGCTCCTACAATGAGCAGTTCTTC.